The 11 T cell receptor beta chains in this list originate from one sample, sequenced in a study of shared clonotypes between healthy human individuals. TCRdb's copy holds only in-frame clones and misses some; the assay was immunoSEQ multiplex PCR. The data hold hundreds of thousands of clones, with approximately 96% observed a single time. Positive CCR7 selection of CD45RO-negative cells yielded the naive CD8 cells, and terminally differentiated effector memory CD45RA+ cells were excluded. Sequencing input: naive CD8+ T cells sorted from blood. The receptors originated from a woman in her 30s in good health.

The rearrangement links TRBV28 to TRBJ1-1; maybe TRBD1 (5 bases). Germline loops: CDR1 MDHEN, CDR2 SYDVKM. The CDR3 runs 13 residues. Trimming pared 8 bases from V and 1 base from J, leaving 11 bases between. This chain's CDR3 is CASLGVGNTEAFF. The CDR3 DNA reads as TGTGCCAGCCTAGGGGTTGGGAACACTGAAGCTTTCTTT.

The chain recombines TRBV28 with TRBJ2-7, with D uncertain. CDR3 length: 14 residues. V shed 3 bases and J shed 0 bases, with 9 bases lying between them. The V gene's germline CDR1 is MDHEN and CDR2 SYDVKM. The CDR3, as DNA: TGTGCCAGCAGTTTTACCAGTCCCTCCTACGAGCAGTACTTC. As protein: CASSFTSPSYEQYF.

For this clone: The same CDR3 arises from other DNA sequences in this sample as well. V usage is TRBV13 and J usage is TRBJ2-1; D remains unclear. Looked up from germline, CDR1 is PRHDT and CDR2 is FYEKMQ (reference sequence). Trimming cost V 5 bases and J 3 bases, with 8 bases left between them. The CDR3 runs 13 residues. This chain's CDR3 is CASSPGSYNEQFF. CDR3 bases: TGTGCCAGCAGCCCCGGTAGCTACAATGAGCAGTTCTTC.

A single count supports this clone. The chain recombines TRBV5-4 with TRBJ2-2; TRBD2 matches at 13 bases. V dropped 0 bases and J dropped 5; count of bases not matched to a gene: 1. The CDR3 is 16 residues long. CDR1 is SGHNT and CDR2 is YYREEE in the germline V gene (reference sequence). CDR3 bases: TGTGCCAGCAGCTTGGGACTAGCGGGAGGAACCGGGGAGCTGTTTTTT. Translation: CASSLGLAGGTGELFF.

The CDR3 coding sequence is TGTGCCAGCAGCGATTCTGCGACCAAGCAGTTCTTC. It is translated as CASSDSATKQFF. The chain has TRBV5-6 and TRBJ2-1; no clear D gene. V lost 4 bases and J lost 11, with 13 bases in between. Germline lookup yields CDR1 SGHDT and CDR2 YYEEEE. The CDR3 consists of 12 residues.

The J gene is TRBJ2-7, the V gene TRBV13; 10 nucleotides match TRBD2. CDR1 is PRHDT and CDR2 is FYEKMQ in the germline V gene (reference sequence). V was clipped by 5 bases and J by 6 bases; unmatched bases: 4. This CDR3 contains 13 residues. CDR3: CASSAGTSAEQYF. CDR3 DNA sequence: TGTGCCAGCAGCGCCGGGACTAGCGCCGAGCAGTACTTC.

The rearrangement links TRBV2 to TRBJ2-3, with 7 bases matching TRBD2. J gave up 1 base and V 6 bases, and 16 bases lay outside the gene matches. Looked up from germline, CDR1 is SNHLY and CDR2 is FYNNEI. The CDR3 consists of 18 residues. The CDR3 nucleotides read TGTGCCAGCAGCTCGTTGGCGGGAGCCCGGAGGGGCACAGATACGCAGTATTTT. Translation gives CASSSLAGARRGTDTQYF.

Concerning this clone itself: The sample carries other DNA sequences with the same CDR3. This chain joins TRBV5-4 and TRBJ2-5; weak D call: TRBD2 (6 bases). V lost 2 bases, J lost 3 bases, and 8 bases lay in between. The length of the CDR3 is 13 residues. From germline, CDR1 is SGHNT and CDR2 YYREEE (reference sequence). The CDR3 region is CASSLVAEETQYF. The DNA for the CDR3 is TGTGCCAGCAGCTTAGTAGCGGAAGAGACCCAGTACTTC.

The rearrangement joins TRBV5-6 to TRBJ2-4, with D uncertain. Germline V lookup: CDR1 SGHDT, CDR2 YYEEEE. Trimming took off 0 bases at V and 5 bases at J, with 12 bases between the two ends. CDR3 size: 15 residues. The CDR3 region has the DNA TGTGCCAGCAGCTTGGCTATAGGTTTGGAAAACATTCAGTACTTC. Its translation: CASSLAIGLENIQYF.

This chain uses TRBV11-2 with TRBJ2-7; 12 nucleotides agree with TRBD2. Germline V lookup: CDR1 SGHAT, CDR2 FQNNGV. CDR3 length: 15 amino acids. The V segment lost 5 bases and the J segment 0 bases; nucleotides outside the gene matches: 2. The DNA of the CDR3 is TGTGCCAGCAGCCCGGGACTAGCGGGCTCCTACGAGCAGTACTTC. Its translation: CASSPGLAGSYEQYF.

The J gene is TRBJ1-2, the V gene TRBV2; 10 nucleotides line up with TRBD1. V lost 8 bases and J lost 4; bases outside the gene matches: 19. CDR3 length: 18 amino acids. Germline CDR1 and CDR2: SNHLY and FYNNEI. In DNA, the CDR3 is TGTGCCAGCGGGACGGTTCCGGGACAGGGGAAAGGGGGCTATGGCTACACCTTC. It encodes CASGTVPGQGKGGYGYTF.